Given below is one TCR beta chain in context. Its cognate antigen is unknown. Amplified TCR beta CDR3 regions derived from RNA transcripts. The HTBI primer set drove a first-round RT-PCR of the TCR CDR3. Each CDR3 protein is one row after TCRdb ran MiXCR on the multiplex PCR reads. The repertoire consists of approximately 530,000 distinct CDR3 sequences, with roughly 17% occurring once and the leading ten covering roughly 18%. The sample comes from a study of T cells in Graves' hyperthyroidism and ophthalmopathy. Study results and limitations: Most thyroid clonotypes with frequency above 0.001 were detected in blood. Researchers report that a 13 V-J model separated ophthalmopathy from stable hyperthyroidism.

Absent ophthalmopathy progression within 18 months defined stable Graves' hyperthyroidism. Fresh peripheral blood, about 9.6 ml, yielded the PBMCs. This clonotype was sampled from a woman aged 18-29 years with Graves' hyperthyroidism. The material sequenced was blood.

CDR3 amino acids: CASKPGYQDGYTF. Written as DNA, the CDR3 is TGTGCCTCCAAGCCAGGGTATCAAGATGGCTACACCTTC. The J gene is TRBJ1-2, the V gene TRBV6-1, with D perhaps matching TRBD1 (5 bases). The CDR3 loop spans 13 amino acids. Between the trimmed V and J ends, which lost 11 bases and 6 bases, there was a span of 19 bases. Germline CDR1 MNHNS, CDR2 SASEGT.